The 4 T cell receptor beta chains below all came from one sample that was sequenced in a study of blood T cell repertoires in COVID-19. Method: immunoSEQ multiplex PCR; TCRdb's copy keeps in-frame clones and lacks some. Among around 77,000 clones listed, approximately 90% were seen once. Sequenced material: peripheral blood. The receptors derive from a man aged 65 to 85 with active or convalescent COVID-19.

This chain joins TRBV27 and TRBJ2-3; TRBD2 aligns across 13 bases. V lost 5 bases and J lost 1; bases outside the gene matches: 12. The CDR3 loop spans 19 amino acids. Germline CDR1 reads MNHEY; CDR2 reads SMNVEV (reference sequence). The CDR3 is CASSPRGLAGRRGTDTQYF. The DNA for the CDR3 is TGTGCCAGCAGTCCCCGGGGACTAGCGGGAAGACGGGGCACAGATACGCAGTATTTT.

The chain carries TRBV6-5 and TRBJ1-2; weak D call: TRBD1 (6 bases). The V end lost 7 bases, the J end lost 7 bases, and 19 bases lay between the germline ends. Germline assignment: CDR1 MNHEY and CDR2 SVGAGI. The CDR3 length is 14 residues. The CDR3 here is CASTKTGKSGGYTF. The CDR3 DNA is TGTGCCAGCACCAAAACAGGGAAGTCGGGTGGCTACACCTTC.

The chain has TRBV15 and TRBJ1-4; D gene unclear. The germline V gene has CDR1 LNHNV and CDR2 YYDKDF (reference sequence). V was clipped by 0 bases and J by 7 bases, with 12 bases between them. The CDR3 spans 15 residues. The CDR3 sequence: CATSREYTNVEKLFF. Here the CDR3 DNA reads TGTGCCACCAGCAGAGAGTACACGAATGTTGAAAAACTGTTTTTT.

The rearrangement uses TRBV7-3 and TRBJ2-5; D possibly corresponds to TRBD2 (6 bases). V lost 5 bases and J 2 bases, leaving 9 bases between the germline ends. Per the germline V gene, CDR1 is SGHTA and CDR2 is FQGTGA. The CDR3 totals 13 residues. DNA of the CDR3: TGTGCCAGCAGCCCCGGACTACAAGAGACCCAGTACTTC. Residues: CASSPGLQETQYF.